This T cell receptor beta chain was recovered during a study of T cells in Graves' hyperthyroidism and ophthalmopathy. The study's findings and limits: Separation of ophthalmopathy from stable hyperthyroidism was achieved by a 13 V-J model. Most thyroid clonotypes expanded above 0.001 were also detected in blood. Before onset, by a median of approximately 6.8 months, the model predicted ophthalmopathy.

A remark on this clonotype: Its target is unknown.

TCR beta CDR3 regions were amplified from RNA. Initially, a first-round RT-PCR of the TCR CDR3 employed the HTBI primer set. TCRdb re-derived calls from the multiplex PCR reads in MiXCR, one entry per CDR3 protein. There are about 340,000 distinct CDR3 sequences in the sample; roughly 21% occur only once, and 50% lies in the top ten. Sequenced: blood. The sequence was collected from a woman between 50 and 59 years old with Graves' hyperthyroidism.

The CDR3 protein is CASSTQDYPLVETQYF. The DNA of the CDR3 is TGTGCCAGCAGCACACAGGACTACCCCTTGGTCGAGACCCAGTACTTC. The chain carries TRBV7-8 and TRBJ2-5; a possible D gene is TRBD2 (6 bases). The V end was cut by 5 bases, the J end by 5 bases, with 21 bases between. The germline V gene encodes CDR1 SGHVS and CDR2 FQNEAQ. The length of the CDR3 is 16 residues. Using reference TRBV7-8 and TRBJ2-5 for the parts outside the CDR3, the full variable domain is GAGVSQSPRYKVAKRGQDVALRCDPISGHVSLFWYQQALGQGPEFLTYFQNEAQLDKSGLPSDRFFAERPEGSVSTLKIQRTQQEDSAVYLCASSTQDYPLVETQYFGPGTRLLVL.